Shown below are 15 T cell receptor beta chains from a single sample sequenced in a study of blood T cell repertoires in COVID-19. TCRdb keeps only in-frame clones here, not all; method: immunoSEQ multiplex PCR. Among a few hundred thousand clones listed, 83% were seen once. The specimen sequenced was PBMCs or T cells enriched from blood (not recorded which). The receptors here all came from a woman aged 45-65 years who had recovered from COVID-19.

This chain joins TRBV11-2 and TRBJ1-2, with 8 bases aligning to TRBD1. V lost 4 bases and J lost 6; bases outside the gene matches: 4. This CDR3 is 13 amino acids long. Germline CDR1 reads SGHAT; CDR2 reads FQNNGV. Written as DNA, the CDR3 is TGTGCCAGCAGCTCGACAGGGGTGGATGGCTACACCTTC. This gives the protein CASSSTGVDGYTF.

The V call is TRBV5-1, the J call TRBJ1-6, with 10 positions matching TRBD1. With V trimmed by 3 bases and J by 4 bases, 10 bases remained unmatched. CDR3 length: 18 residues. Germline V gives CDR1 SGHRS, CDR2 YFSETQ. The CDR3 here is CASSSSNLGQGYNSPLHF. Written as DNA, the CDR3 is TGCGCCAGCAGCTCATCCAACCTGGGACAGGGGTATAATTCACCCCTCCACTTT.

The chain carries TRBV7-9 and TRBJ2-5; D unresolved. Germline V gene sequence: CDR1 SEHNR, CDR2 FQNEAQ (reference sequence). V gave up 7 bases and J gave up 5 bases, with 14 bases separating them. The CDR3 is made up of 13 amino acids. The CDR3 DNA sequence: TGTGCCAGCACCGACCCTAGTGTGGAGACCCAGTACTTC. Its protein product is CASTDPSVETQYF.

J is TRBJ2-1 and V is TRBV24-1; D possibly corresponds to TRBD2 (6 bases). Trimming removed 7 bases from V and 6 bases from J, with 9 bases in between. This CDR3 comprises 12 residues. Germline V CDR1 and CDR2: KGHDR, SFDVKD. The CDR3 spells CATSNSGNEQFF. In DNA, the CDR3 is TGTGCCACCAGCAATAGCGGCAATGAGCAGTTCTTC.

The chain carries TRBV7-8 and TRBJ1-2; a weak D match, TRBD1 (6 bases). CDR1 and CDR2 from the germline V gene are SGHVS and FQNEAQ. CDR3 size: 17 residues. V shed 1 base and J shed 2 bases, with 17 bases lying between them. CDR3 coding DNA: TGTGCCAGCAGCTTAGAATTGGGGGACAAACTGAACTATGGCTACACCTTC. Translating it yields CASSLELGDKLNYGYTF.

The gene calls are TRBV5-1 and TRBJ2-3; D is undetermined. Germline CDR1 reads SGHRS; CDR2 reads YFSETQ. The V gene lost 3 bases and the J gene lost 6 bases, with 11 bases spanning the gap. This CDR3 has 13 amino acids. The CDR3 protein is CASSWAHDDTQYF. The CDR3 DNA reads as TGCGCCAGCAGCTGGGCCCATGATGATACGCAGTATTTT. Complete variable domain (other parts from reference TRBV5-1 and TRBJ2-3): KAGVTQTPRYLIKTRGQQVTLSCSPISGHRSVSWYQQTPGQGLQFLFEYFSETQRNKGNFPGRFSGRQFSNSRSEMNVSTLELGDSALYLCASSWAHDDTQYFGPGTRLTVL.

This sequence joins TRBV4-3 and TRBJ2-7; a possible D gene is TRBD1 (5 bases). Trimming left V 0 bases short and J 2 bases short, with 8 bases between. The germline CDR1 and CDR2 sequences are LGHNA and YSLEER. The CDR3 has 14 residues. In DNA, the CDR3 is TGCGCCAGCAGCCAAGATGACAGAACCTACGAGCAGTACTTC. Translation: CASSQDDRTYEQYF.

The chain employs TRBV5-1 and TRBJ2-7, with 11 bases aligning to TRBD2. Germline CDR1 and CDR2: SGHRS and YFSETQ. The CDR3 is made up of 15 amino acids. J gave up 2 bases and V 7 bases, and 8 bases lay outside the gene matches. The CDR3 loop is CASRMVAGGAYEQYF. CDR3 DNA sequence: TGCGCCAGCCGGATGGTAGCGGGAGGGGCCTACGAGCAGTACTTC.

The V call is TRBV6-5, the J call TRBJ1-3, with D possibly TRBD1 on 5 matching bases. The germline gives CDR1 MNHEY, CDR2 SVGAGI. The CDR3 covers 13 residues. V was cut by 5 bases and J by 4 bases, with 9 bases left in between. CDR3 in amino acids: CASSPPGGNTIYF. DNA of the CDR3: TGTGCCAGCAGTCCCCCAGGGGGAAACACCATATATTTT.

This sequence joins TRBV11-2 and TRBJ2-1, with 11 bases matching TRBD2. The V gene end was trimmed by 6 bases and the J gene end by 2 bases; junction bases not matched to a gene: 6. The CDR3 is 16 amino acids. Germline values: CDR1 SGHAT, CDR2 FQNNGV. The CDR3 sequence: CASRKIAGGTYNEQFF. The CDR3 coding sequence is TGTGCCAGCAGGAAAATAGCGGGAGGGACCTACAATGAGCAGTTCTTC.

This chain joins TRBV6-2 or TRBV6-3 and TRBJ1-2; tentatively, D is TRBD1 (5 bases). Germline CDR1 is MNHEY and CDR2 is SVGEGT. The CDR3 covers 15 residues. V shed 5 bases and J shed 5 bases, with 18 bases lying between them. Written as DNA, the CDR3 is TGTGCCAGCAGTCCGGGGGGAAGGCCCCGGTATGGCTACACCTTC. Protein: CASSPGGRPRYGYTF.

This clone was counted a few times. V usage is TRBV3-1 (or the pseudogene TRBV3-2) and J usage is TRBJ1-1; unclear D gene. The germline CDR1 and CDR2 sequences are LGHDT and YNNKEL (reference sequence). CDR3 size: 16 residues. Trimming took off 0 bases at V and 3 bases at J, with 14 bases between the two ends. CDR3 sequence reads: CASSQDRGYGDTEAFF. CDR3 nucleotides: TGTGCCAGCAGCCAAGATCGAGGGTACGGGGACACTGAAGCTTTCTTT.

The rearrangement joins TRBV2 to TRBJ1-2, with 8 bases matching TRBD1. The CDR3 runs 14 residues. Germline values: CDR1 SNHLY, CDR2 FYNNEI. The J segment lost 7 bases and the V segment lost 5 bases, leaving 9 bases of the junction unmatched. As DNA, the CDR3 is TGTGCCAGCAGTCTCCTCGAGACAGGGGCTGGCTACACCTTC. Translating gives CASSLLETGAGYTF. The variable domain in full, with the rest retrieved from reference TRBV2 and TRBJ1-2, is EPEVTQTPSHQVTQMGQEVILRCVPISNHLYFYWYRQILGQKVEFLVSFYNNEISEKSEIFDDQFSVERPDGSNFTLKIRSTKLEDSAMYFCASSLLETGAGYTFGSGTRLTVV.

The V call is TRBV29-1, the J call TRBJ2-2; no reliable D call. The CDR3 extends over 13 amino acids. Germline V lookup: CDR1 SQVTM, CDR2 ANQGSEA. V was shortened by 6 bases and J by 0 bases, with 8 bases between the two germline ends. As DNA, the CDR3 is TGCAGCGTCGGGTCCACGAACACCGGGGAGCTGTTTTTT. Translated: CSVGSTNTGELFF.

The CDR3 loop reads CASSTYPRGTGEAFF. Here the CDR3 DNA reads TGTGCCAGCAGCACCTACCCGCGGGGGACCGGTGAAGCTTTCTTT. The chain has TRBV21-1 and TRBJ1-1. TRBV21-1 counts as a pseudogene. The CDR3 sequence is 15 residues long.